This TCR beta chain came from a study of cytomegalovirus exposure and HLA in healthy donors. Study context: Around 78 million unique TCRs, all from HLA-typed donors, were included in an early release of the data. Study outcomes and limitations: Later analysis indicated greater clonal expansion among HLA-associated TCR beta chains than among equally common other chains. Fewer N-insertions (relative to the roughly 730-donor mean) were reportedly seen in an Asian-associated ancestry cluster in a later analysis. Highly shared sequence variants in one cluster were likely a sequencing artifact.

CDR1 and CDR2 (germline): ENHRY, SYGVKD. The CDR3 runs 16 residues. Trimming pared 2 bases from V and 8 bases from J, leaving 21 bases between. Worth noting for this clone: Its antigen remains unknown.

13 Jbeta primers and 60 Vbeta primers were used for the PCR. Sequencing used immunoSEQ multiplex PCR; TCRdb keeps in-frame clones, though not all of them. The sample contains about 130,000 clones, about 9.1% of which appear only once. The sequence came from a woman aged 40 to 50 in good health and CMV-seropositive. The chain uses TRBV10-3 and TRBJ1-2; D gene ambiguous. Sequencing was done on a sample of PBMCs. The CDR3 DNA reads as TGTGCCATCAGTGAGGGAGGGAGAACCTCCCTTGAAGGCTACACCTTC. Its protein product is CAISEGGRTSLEGYTF.